This section outlines one TCR beta chain sequence together with its context. The antigen is undetermined. The source of the sample is a study of cytomegalovirus exposure and HLA in healthy donors. General study points: Later, TCR association rates were found to vary by HLA locus, highest for DRB1 and lowest for HLA-C.

Unmatched junction bases numbered 6, after V lost 3 bases and J lost 5 bases. The CDR3 spans 14 residues. In germline, CDR1 is MNHNS, CDR2 SASEGT. A multiplex PCR was run with 60 Vbeta primers and 13 Jbeta primers. The repertoire was sequenced with immunoSEQ multiplex PCR; TCRdb's copy has only in-frame clones and lacks some. The sample lists fewer than 250,000 clones; approximately 87% were seen once. Sample: PBMCs. The V call is TRBV6-1, the J call TRBJ1-1; 7 bases agree with TRBD1. The sequence was obtained from a human donor in good health. CDR3 in amino acids: CASSDLTGFTEAFF. Written as DNA, the CDR3 is TGTGCCAGCAGTGACCTGACAGGGTTTACTGAAGCTTTCTTT.